These 30 T cell receptor beta chains came from one sample sequenced in a study of monozygotic twins with inflammatory bowel disease. No DNA is given; TCRdb re-called the 5' RACE reads and lists each CDR3 protein once. In total, the table holds roughly 140,000 distinct CDR3 sequences. What was sequenced was blood. The receptors derive from a human donor with ulcerative colitis or Crohn's disease, or a healthy co-twin of an affected twin (not recorded which).

V usage is TRBV6-5 and J usage is TRBJ2-3; TCRdb selects TRBD2, and the lack of DNA leaves this call unchecked. Per the germline V gene, CDR1 is MNHEY and CDR2 is SVGAGI. The CDR3 totals 17 residues. This chain's CDR3 is CASSYSFWRGGTDTQYF.

V is TRBV7-3 and J is TRBJ1-1; no DNA is available, so the TRBD1 call from TCRdb remains unchecked. The CDR3 is 13 residues long. In germline, CDR1 is SGHTA, CDR2 FQGTGA. The CDR3 sequence is CASRQGLNTEAFF.

The V and J genes are TRBV5-5 and TRBJ1-4. The CDR3 covers 15 residues. The V gene's germline CDR1 is SGHKS and CDR2 YYEKEE (reference sequence). The CDR3 reads CASSLGGSTNEKLFF.

V is TRBV7-2 and J is TRBJ2-5; TCRdb returns TRBD1, unconfirmable since there is no DNA. Germline loops: CDR1 SGHTA, CDR2 FQGNSA. The CDR3 is 15 amino acids. The CDR3 loop reads CASSPGGGLQETQYF.

The chain uses TRBV4-3 and TRBJ2-3. The CDR3 sequence is 17 residues long. Germline V gene sequence: CDR1 LGHNA, CDR2 YSLEER. The CDR3 reads CASSQGHGRLSTDTQYF.

This rearrangement joins TRBV4-1 to TRBJ2-5; TCRdb's D gene call, TRBD2, goes unchecked for lack of DNA. Germline values: CDR1 MGHRA, CDR2 YSYEKL. This CDR3 contains 19 residues. The CDR3 reads CASSQDIQLAGVTQETQYF.

The V and J genes are TRBV6-5 and TRBJ1-5; as DNA is missing, the TRBD1 call by TCRdb cannot be tested. The CDR3 covers 14 residues. Germline lookup yields CDR1 MNHEY and CDR2 SVGAGI. The CDR3 reads CASSSVGGSQPQHF.

CDR3 sequence: CSAGQRYGEQYF. J is TRBJ2-7 and V is TRBV20-1; TCRdb's D call, TRBD1, is unchecked because there is no DNA. Germline assignment: CDR1 DFQATT and CDR2 SNEGSKA (reference sequence). This CDR3 region has 12 residues.

This chain links TRBV4-2 with TRBJ1-2; the TRBD1 assignment by TCRdb is unverifiable without DNA. CDR3 length: 14 residues. Germline-derived CDR1 and CDR2 are LGHNA and YNFKEQ. The CDR3 spells CASSPDRGGYGYTF.

The V gene is TRBV6-2 or TRBV6-3, the J gene TRBJ1-1; the D gene TCRdb calls, TRBD1, cannot be checked with no DNA. Germline V gives CDR1 MNHEY, CDR2 SVGEGT. The CDR3 totals 14 residues. CDR3 residues: CASSYIGTWGEAFF.

This sequence joins TRBV20-1 and TRBJ2-7; TCRdb proposes TRBD1, but this gene call is untestable without DNA. Germline V gene sequence: CDR1 DFQATT, CDR2 SNEGSKA (reference sequence). This CDR3 has 14 amino acids. The CDR3 sequence is CSARQGGRSYEQYF.

The chain employs TRBV5-5 and TRBJ1-1. The germline gives CDR1 SGHKS, CDR2 YYEKEE (reference sequence). The CDR3 covers 11 residues. This CDR3 reads CASKSRSQAFF.

The V call is TRBV29-1, the J call TRBJ1-1; the TCRdb D gene call, TRBD1, has no DNA to confirm it. CDR3 length equals 12 residues. CDR1 is SQVTM, CDR2 ANQGSEA, per germline. The CDR3 sequence is CSVIPRGTEAFF.

The chain recombines TRBV5-1 with TRBJ2-7. The V gene's germline CDR1 is SGHRS and CDR2 YFSETQ. The CDR3 has 15 amino acids. Here the CDR3 reads CASSLVGGRPHEQYF.

This chain joins TRBV5-1 and TRBJ1-6; TCRdb's D gene call, TRBD1, goes unchecked for lack of DNA. Germline CDR1 reads SGHRS; CDR2 reads YFSETQ. The CDR3 loop spans 13 amino acids. Here the CDR3 reads CASSWGGDSPLHF.

The chain carries TRBV6-2 or TRBV6-3 and TRBJ2-7. Germline values: CDR1 MNHEY, CDR2 SVGEGT. The CDR3 is made up of 14 amino acids. CDR3 region: CASSYLGLHYEQYF.

CDR3 loop: CSAADYLGAQNTEAFF. The rearrangement links TRBV20-1 to TRBJ1-1; TCRdb returns TRBD1, unconfirmable since there is no DNA. The length of the CDR3 is 16 residues. CDR1 is DFQATT, CDR2 SNEGSKA, per germline (reference sequence).

The gene calls are TRBV12-3 or TRBV12-4 and TRBJ2-3. The CDR3 is 11 residues long. Here the CDR3 reads CASTFTDTQYF.

The chain carries TRBV15 and TRBJ2-5; TCRdb calls TRBD1, which cannot be checked without DNA. The germline V gene encodes CDR1 LNHNV and CDR2 YYDKDF (reference sequence). The CDR3 length is 14 residues. This CDR3 reads CATSRAIDRGSQYF.

The chain recombines TRBV20-1 with TRBJ1-2; lacking DNA, the TRBD1 call made by TCRdb goes unchecked. This CDR3 is 16 amino acids long. The germline V gene encodes CDR1 DFQATT and CDR2 SNEGSKA (reference sequence). The CDR3: CSASSGTGKANYGYTF.

The chain couples TRBV4-2 to TRBJ2-3. The CDR3 spans 17 residues. Per germline, CDR1 LGHNA and CDR2 YNFKEQ. The CDR3 reads CASSQDYPRLGTDTQYF.

V is TRBV5-1 and J is TRBJ1-1; TCRdb outputs TRBD1, but without DNA this stays unchecked. Per germline, CDR1 SGHRS and CDR2 YFSETQ. The CDR3 totals 12 residues. CDR3 sequence reads: CASTQQGSEAFF.

The CDR3 here is CATKPGTGWYEQYF. The genes are TRBV5-5 and TRBJ2-7; TCRdb names TRBD1, which stays unverified in the absence of DNA. The CDR3 totals 14 residues. The germline gives CDR1 SGHKS, CDR2 YYEKEE (reference sequence).

The chain carries TRBV7-8 and TRBJ2-1; checking the TCRdb D call of TRBD1 is not possible without DNA. The CDR3 consists of 14 residues. Germline V gene sequence: CDR1 SGHVS, CDR2 FQNEAQ. CDR3: CASSSPDRYNEQFF.

CDR3: CASSLGIGPESPQHF. The V call is TRBV5-1, the J call TRBJ1-5. Germline assignment: CDR1 SGHRS and CDR2 YFSETQ. CDR3 length: 15 amino acids.

CDR3: CASSQEGSANYGYTF. The chain links TRBV4-2 to TRBJ1-2. Germline V CDR1 and CDR2: LGHNA, YNFKEQ. The CDR3 has 15 residues.

The gene calls are TRBV5-4 and TRBJ2-1; TCRdb names TRBD1, which stays unverified in the absence of DNA. The CDR3 runs 13 residues. The germline V gene encodes CDR1 SGHNT and CDR2 YYREEE (reference sequence). The CDR3 here is CASSPWTVDEQFF.

This chain connects TRBV7-9 to TRBJ1-2; absent DNA, TCRdb's TRBD1 call cannot be checked. Per germline, CDR1 SEHNR and CDR2 FQNEAQ (reference sequence). The CDR3 length is 16 residues. CDR3 amino acids: CASSSRGQQGARGYTF.

The rearrangement joins TRBV20-1 to TRBJ1-1. Germline V gives CDR1 DFQATT, CDR2 SNEGSKA (reference sequence). This CDR3 region has 13 residues. CDR3 protein: CSARGNLNTEAFF.

The chain carries TRBV6-6 and TRBJ1-5; the D gene TCRdb calls, TRBD1, cannot be checked with no DNA. Germline-derived CDR1 and CDR2 are MNHNY and SVGAGI (reference sequence). This CDR3 is built from 13 residues. The CDR3 is CASSSDRVPPQHF.